These T cell receptor beta chains were read from a single sample in a study of T cell responses to AZD1222 COVID-19 vaccine. Produced via immunoSEQ multiplex PCR; TCRdb's table is partial and in-frame only. The repertoire has approximately 150,000 clones, approximately 93% of them found once; the top ten carry around 0.9%. The sequencing used peripheral blood, collected on day 0 of AZD1222 vaccination. The receptors come from an adult in good health. Both conserved end residues are part of each CDR3. D genes are given only for firm matches. Clone size appears in some rows only: once, few, many, or a class for an expanded clone.

V gene: TRBV9
D gene: .
clone size: .
J gene: TRBJ1-1
CDR3 DNA: TGTGCCAGCAGCGTAGTGTCGGGGAGCACTGAAGCTTTCTTT
CDR3 protein: CASSVVSGSTEAFF

V gene: TRBV5-6
D gene: .
clone size: .
J gene: TRBJ1-3
CDR3 DNA: TGTGCCAGCAGCTTGGCCCCCGCCAACTCTGGAAACACCATATATTTT
CDR3 protein: CASSLAPANSGNTIYF

V gene: TRBV6-5
D gene: TRBD1
clone size: .
J gene: TRBJ1-1
CDR3 DNA: TGTGCCAGCAGTTACCAGGGGGTGCTGAACACTGAAGCTTTCTTT
CDR3 protein: CASSYQGVLNTEAFF

V gene: TRBV5-3
D gene: .
clone size: .
J gene: TRBJ2-1
CDR3 DNA: TGTGCCAGAAGCTTGTCAGGGTGGCATGAGCAGTTCTTC
CDR3 protein: CARSLSGWHEQFF

V gene: TRBV9
D gene: .
clone size: .
J gene: TRBJ1-1
CDR3 DNA: TGTGCCAGCAGCCTAGCAGGGTTGGGCACTGAAGCTTTCTTT
CDR3 protein: CASSLAGLGTEAFF

V gene: TRBV7-9
D gene: .
clone size: .
J gene: TRBJ2-7
CDR3 DNA: TGTGCCAGCAGCTCGACACAATCCTACGAGCAGTACTTC
CDR3 protein: CASSSTQSYEQYF

V gene: TRBV29-1
D gene: TRBD1
clone size: .
J gene: TRBJ1-2
CDR3 DNA: TGCAGCGTTCGGACAGGGATTTTTACGGGCTACACCTTC
CDR3 protein: CSVRTGIFTGYTF

V gene: TRBV7-2
D gene: .
clone size: .
J gene: TRBJ2-7
CDR3 DNA: TGTGCCAGCAGCTTAGCCACTAACGAGCAGTACTTC
CDR3 protein: CASSLATNEQYF

V gene: TRBV3-1/TRBV3-2
D gene: TRBD2
clone size: .
J gene: TRBJ2-3
CDR3 DNA: TGTGCCAGCAGCCAAGAGAGCGGGGGGGGCACAGATACGCAGTATTTT
CDR3 protein: CASSQESGGGTDTQYF

V gene: TRBV5-4
D gene: TRBD2
clone size: .
J gene: TRBJ2-2
CDR3 DNA: TGTGCCAGTAAACTAGCGGGGGGAAACACCGGGGAGCTGTTTTTT
CDR3 protein: CASKLAGGNTGELFF

V gene: TRBV28
D gene: .
clone size: .
J gene: TRBJ1-2
CDR3 DNA: TGTGCCAGCACAATCGAGGCAGACCTCTATGGCTACACCTTC
CDR3 protein: CASTIEADLYGYTF

V gene: TRBV28
D gene: .
clone size: .
J gene: TRBJ2-3
CDR3 DNA: TGTGCCAGCAACTCGGTCACAGATACGCAGTATTTT
CDR3 protein: CASNSVTDTQYF

V gene: TRBV4-1
D gene: .
clone size: .
J gene: TRBJ2-7
CDR3 DNA: TGCGCCAGCAGCCAAGATAAGAGGGACCGCTCCTACGAGCAGTACTTC
CDR3 protein: CASSQDKRDRSYEQYF

V gene: TRBV9
D gene: TRBD1
clone size: .
J gene: TRBJ2-7
CDR3 DNA: TGTGCCAGCAGCGACGAATCCCGGACAGGGGACCCCTACGAGCAGTACTTC
CDR3 protein: CASSDESRTGDPYEQYF

V gene: TRBV18
D gene: .
clone size: .
J gene: TRBJ2-5
CDR3 DNA: TGTGCCAGCTCACCATTTAGTTCAGGGCAAGAGACCCAGTACTTC
CDR3 protein: CASSPFSSGQETQYF

V gene: TRBV5-8
D gene: .
clone size: few
J gene: TRBJ1-5
CDR3 DNA: TGTGCCAGCATCAAACCTAACACCGCAGGAGGTGATCAGCCCCAGCATTTT
CDR3 protein: CASIKPNTAGGDQPQHF